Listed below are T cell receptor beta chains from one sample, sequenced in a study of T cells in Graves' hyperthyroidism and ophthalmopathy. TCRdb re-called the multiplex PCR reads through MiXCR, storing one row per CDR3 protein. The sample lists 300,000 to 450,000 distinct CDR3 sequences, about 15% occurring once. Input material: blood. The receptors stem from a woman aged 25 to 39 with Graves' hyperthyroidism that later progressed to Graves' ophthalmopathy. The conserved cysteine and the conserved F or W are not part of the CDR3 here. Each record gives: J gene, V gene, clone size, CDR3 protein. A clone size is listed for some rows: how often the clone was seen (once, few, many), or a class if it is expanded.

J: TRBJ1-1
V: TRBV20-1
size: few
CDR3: SARDGMSEAF

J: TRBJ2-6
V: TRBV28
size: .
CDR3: ASRPQGSSGANVLT

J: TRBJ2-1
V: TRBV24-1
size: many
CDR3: ATGARDSYNEQF

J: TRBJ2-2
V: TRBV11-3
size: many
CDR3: ASSLDYGGLNTGELF

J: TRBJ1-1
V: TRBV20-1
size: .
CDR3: SAEDRVHTEAF

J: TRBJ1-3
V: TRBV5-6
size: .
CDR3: ASSLGTGSGNTIY

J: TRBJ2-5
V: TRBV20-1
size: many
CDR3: SAMVDRVAAQY

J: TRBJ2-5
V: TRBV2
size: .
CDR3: ASSYTGGRKTQY

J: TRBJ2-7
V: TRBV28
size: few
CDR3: ASSRRDYPYEQY

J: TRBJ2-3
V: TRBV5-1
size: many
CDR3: ASGQGTDTQY

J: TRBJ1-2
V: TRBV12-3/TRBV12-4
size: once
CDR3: ASSDGYPFYGYT

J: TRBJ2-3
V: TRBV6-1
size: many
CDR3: ASRRGRTSSTSTDTQY

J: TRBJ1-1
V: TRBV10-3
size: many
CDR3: AIRPDLGDTEAF

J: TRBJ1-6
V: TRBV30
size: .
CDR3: AWSVRLGNSPLH

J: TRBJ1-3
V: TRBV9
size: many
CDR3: ASSLGPSSGNTIY

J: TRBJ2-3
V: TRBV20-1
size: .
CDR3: SARDGSTRSTYTQY

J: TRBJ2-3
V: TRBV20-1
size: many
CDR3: SARPSGRARDTQY

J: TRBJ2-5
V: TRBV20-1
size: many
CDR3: SARDPRASFQTQY

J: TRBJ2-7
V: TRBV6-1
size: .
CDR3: ASSGAWGTTPYEQY

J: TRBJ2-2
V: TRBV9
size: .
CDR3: ASSVVAGGSGELF

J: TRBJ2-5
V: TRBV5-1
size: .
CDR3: ASSLEQLARAGGAMETQY

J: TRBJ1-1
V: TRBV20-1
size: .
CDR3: SASPGDRTNTEAF

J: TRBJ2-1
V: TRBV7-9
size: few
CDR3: ASSLVPPRLAGAYNEQF

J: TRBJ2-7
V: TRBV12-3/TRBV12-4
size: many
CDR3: ASSFEGAGVYEQY

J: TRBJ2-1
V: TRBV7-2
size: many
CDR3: ASSLDLARGNEQF

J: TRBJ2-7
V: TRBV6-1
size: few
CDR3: ATRYGEQY

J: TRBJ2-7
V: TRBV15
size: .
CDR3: ATSRDAQGTHEQY

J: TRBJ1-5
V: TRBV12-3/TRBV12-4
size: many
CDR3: ASSSRTASPGFRQH